Sequencing of this T cell receptor beta chain was carried out in a study of regulatory T cells in long-lasting Graves disease. Combining iRepertoire HTBI primers with Arm-PCR of CDR3 regions, the authors built TCR beta libraries. One entry per CDR3 protein results from TCRdb running MiXCR on the multiplex PCR reads. The sample lists 400,000 to 650,000 distinct CDR3 sequences; 15% to 20% were seen once. The time point denotes: newly diagnosed GD, antithyroid drugs for less than 3 months. From PBMCs, RNA was extracted and then used to make the TCR library. This clonotype was seen at least ten times. This CDR3 has 13 residues. Germline V gene lookup returns CDR1 SNHLY and CDR2 FYNNEI. V lost 8 bases and J lost 5, with 10 bases in between. These data were likewise used in another study, on T cells in Graves' hyperthyroidism and ophthalmopathy.

The specimen comprised peripheral blood mononuclear cells (PBMCs), sampled at new diagnosis, from a patient treated with antithyroid drugs. The sequence derives from a woman aged 35-65 years with Graves disease. The chain uses TRBV2 and TRBJ1-6, with D uncertain. CDR3 residues: CASQPENNSPLHF. CDR3 DNA: TGTGCCAGCCAGCCCGAGAATAATTCACCCCTCCACTTT. The variable domain in full, with the rest retrieved from reference TRBV2 and TRBJ1-6, is EPEVTQTPSHQVTQMGQEVILRCVPISNHLYFYWYRQILGQKVEFLVSFYNNEISEKSEIFDDQFSVERPDGSNFTLKIRSTKLEDSAMYFCASQPENNSPLHFGNGTRLTVT.